This T cell receptor (beta chain) was found in a study of CD8 T cells in ankylosing spondylitis listed by TCRdb under 2017. As for the study more broadly: T cell receptor beta repertoires were profiled in healthy donors and ankylosing spondylitis patients so that disease-linked TCR variants could be found. The full study cohort was made up of approximately 24 ankylosing spondylitis patients and roughly 100 healthy donors. Peripheral blood was sampled, and synovial fluid was additionally collected from ankylosing spondylitis patients. Beyond this particular receptor, the publication reports: A TCR beta motif of about eight highly homologous amino acid variants appeared characteristic of blood from ankylosing spondylitis patients. The disease-linked clones were reported to be significantly enriched in matched synovial fluid samples from ankylosing spondylitis patients. A CD8+ phenotype was shown by the disease-linked clones, which were found at relatively low frequencies in peripheral blood. Some motif variants had previously been reported in the synovial fluid and blood of reactive arthritis patients, which suggests shared mechanisms of disease initiation.

CDR1 and CDR2 were assigned from the germline V gene as LGHNA and YNFKEQ. V is shortened by 3 bases, J by 0 bases, and the region joining them spans 6 bases. The CDR3 numbers 14 residues from cysteine through phenylalanine. Of all the DNA, just the CDR3 is kept, 42 bases in frame from base 1. Sequencing was performed on an Illumina HiSeq 2500. Quantitative 5'-RACE with molecular barcodes was the method used to prepare the TCR beta libraries. The authors processed their data as follows. To identify disease-linked TCR variants, a new computational method was used, one built on a probabilistic model of VDJ rearrangement. Using fastp trimming at Q25 and MiXCR clonotype assembly, TCRdb reanalyzed the public sequencing data and kept in-frame beta chains. Entries are consolidated by CDR3 protein sequence, retaining the most common genes and DNA. For this entry, the V and J calls and clone size follow TCRdb and not the study's own pipeline. A total of roughly 700,000 distinct CDR3 sequences appear in this sample, around a fifth of them only once. The ten largest clones capture about 20% of the sample.

Concerning this clonotype itself: Its antigen has not been determined. No quality values exist for individual bases; no much larger clone is one base distant.

This chain joins TRBV4-2 to TRBJ1-5, with no confident D gene call. The sample taken for sequencing was blood, either unsorted or a sorted T cell fraction (not recorded which). This clonotype originated in a male donor with ankylosing spondylitis. The DNA is TGTGCCAGCAGCCACTCGGTTAGCAATCAGCCCCAGCATTTT. It encodes CASSHSVSNQPQHF.